This TCR beta chain was identified in a study of CD8 T cells in ankylosing spondylitis. The V gene's germline CDR1 is DFQATT and CDR2 SNEGSKA (reference sequence). This CDR3 is built from 16 residues. Researchers built TCR beta libraries using quantitative 5'-RACE with molecular barcodes. One entry per CDR3 protein, called by TCRdb with MiXCR from the 5' RACE reads. The table lists 250,000 to 400,000 distinct CDR3 sequences, 11% of them singletons, with roughly 9% in the top ten. This clonotype was seen a few times. Its antigen remains unknown. Compared with germline, one end of the junction differs, possibly owing to a read error. Whole-study findings and limits: Disease-linked clones reportedly showed significant enrichment in matched ankylosing spondylitis synovial fluid. Typical of ankylosing spondylitis blood, it appeared, was a TCR beta motif of eight highly homologous variants. Existing reports had already noted some motif variants in reactive arthritis synovial fluid and blood.

The sample consisted of blood, either unsorted or a sorted T cell fraction (not recorded which). This receptor was obtained from a female donor with ankylosing spondylitis or in good health (not recorded which). The gene calls are TRBV20-1 and TRBJ2-1, with D possibly being TRBD1 (6 bases). CDR3 coding DNA: TGCTGTGCTAGAGTGAGTACAGGGAGCCGATACAATGAGCAGTTCTTC. Residues: CCARVSTGSRYNEQFF.